This T cell receptor beta chain was sequenced in a study of T-cell reconstitution after alpha-beta-depleted transplantation in children. During its preparation, the TCRbeta library received unique molecular identifiers. TCRdb re-derived calls from the PCR reads in MiXCR, one entry per CDR3 protein. The sample includes hundreds of thousands of distinct CDR3 sequences, about 10% of them seen just once. CDR1 and CDR2 (germline): SSHAT, FNYEAQ (reference sequence). The CDR3 runs to 13 residues. This clonotype was found many times. A read error may produce the germline difference seen at one junction end. V is TRBV7-7 and J is TRBJ2-5, with D possibly being TRBD1 (6 bases). The input for sequencing was PBMCs from the stem cell graft donor, taken from the stem cell graft. The clonotype was recovered from a human donor who donated a stem cell graft to a child with acute myeloid leukemia. The CDR3 region is CASSFTRGETQYF. The CDR3 region has the DNA TGTGCTAGCAGCTTCACCAGGGGAGAGACCCAGTACTTC.